Listed below are T cell receptor beta chains from one sample, sequenced in a study of CD4 and CD8 cells across lung adenocarcinoma regions. TCRdb passed the PCR reads through MiXCR, listing each CDR3 protein once. The sample holds about 23,000 distinct CDR3 sequences, roughly half seen once. Input material: CD4+ T cells from the center of a lung tumor. The receptors come from a male donor with lung adenocarcinoma. The CD4 and CD8 labels of this study may be unreliable. CDR3s include the opening cysteine and the closing phenylalanine or tryptophan. The order of the fields is J gene, clone size, D gene, V gene, CDR3 protein, CDR3 DNA. The D gene is left open where the match is weak. The size field is filled for only some rows; it gives once, few, many or a size class.

TRBJ2-2	NA	NA	TRBV10-3	CAMRLQSGIPGAQFF	TGTGCCATGAGACTCCAGTCCGGAATTCCAGGGGCGCAGTTTTTT
TRBJ1-4	NA	TRBD1	TRBV4-1	CASSQDPHRGTNEKLFF	TGCGCCAGCAGCCAAGATCCGCACAGGGGTACTAATGAAAAACTGTTTTTT
TRBJ2-3	NA	NA	TRBV27	CASSGTGRQGPDTQYF	TGTGCCAGCAGCGGGACCGGGAGACAGGGCCCAGATACGCAGTATTTT
TRBJ2-3	NA	NA	TRBV6-5	CASSLLGVYPKDMQYF	TGTGCCAGCAGCTTACTGGGGGTGTATCCAAAAGACATGCAGTATTTC
TRBJ2-1	many	TRBD2	TRBV12-3/TRBV12-4	CASSSGLAGSYNEQFF	TGTGCCAGCAGCAGCGGACTAGCGGGAAGCTACAATGAGCAGTTCTTC
TRBJ2-2	NA	NA	TRBV10-3	CARSLQAGSTDTLFF	TGTGCCCGGAGCCTCCAGGCTGGAAGTACAGATACGCTGTTTTTT
TRBJ2-6	many	TRBD2	TRBV4-1	CASSFSGRAGANVLTF	TGCGCCAGCAGTTTTAGCGGGAGGGCTGGGGCCAACGTCCTGACTTTC
TRBJ2-7	once	NA	TRBV10-2	CASSGVAGAGTQYF	TGCGCCAGCAGCGGGGTCGCTGGCGCAGGGACGCAGTACTTC
TRBJ2-3	NA	NA	TRBV6-1	CAGSGCCDQDTQYF	TGTGCGGGCAGTGGGTGCTGTGATCAAGATACCCAGTACTTT
TRBJ2-2	few	NA	TRBV12-3/TRBV12-4	CASSLGGGATGELFF	TGTGCCAGCAGTTTAGGAGGGGGAGCAACCGGGGAGCTGTTTTTT
TRBJ2-7	many	TRBD2	TRBV4-1	CASSRSGTSGDSYEQYF	TGCGCCAGCAGCCGATCCGGGACTAGCGGAGACTCCTACGAGCAGTACTTC
TRBJ2-2	NA	TRBD1	TRBV10-1	CASQRQGFGAQFF	TGCGCCAGTCAAAGACAGGGATTCGGGGCGCAGTTTTTT
TRBJ2-1	many	NA	TRBV7-7	CASSLGTAIGGEQFF	TGTGCTAGCAGCTTAGGGACGGCCATTGGGGGTGAGCAGTTCTTC
TRBJ2-2	NA	NA	TRBV7-2	CASSSGLSSTGELFF	TGTGCCAGCAGCTCAGGACTGAGTAGCACCGGGGAGCTGTTTTTT
TRBJ2-2	once	NA	TRBV7-9	CASSPGGASTGALFF	TGTGCCAGCAGCCCGGGCGGCGCGAGCACCGGGGCGCTGTTTTTT
TRBJ2-2	NA	NA	TRBV3-1	CASSQGVPSNTGELFF	TGTGCCAGCAGCCAAGGGGTTCCCTCGAACACCGGGGAGCTGTTTTTT
TRBJ2-4	NA	NA	TRBV25-1	CASSGGSGRGPKNMQYF	TGTGCCAGCTCGGGGGGCTCGGGGCGGGGGCCCAAAAACATGCAGTACTTT
TRBJ2-7	few	NA	TRBV5-1	CASSLSTVSYEQYF	TGCGCCAGCAGCTTATCTACAGTCTCCTACGAGCAGTACTTC
TRBJ2-5	NA	NA	TRBV29-1	CSVGRGQTPETQYF	TGCAGCGTGGGTAGGGGACAAACTCCAGAGACCCAGTACTTC
TRBJ2-3	NA	TRBD2	TRBV7-3	CASSLKDPGGGDTDTQYF	TGTGCCAGCAGCTTAAAGGATCCGGGGGGGGGTGACACAGATACGCAGTATTTT
TRBJ2-3	few	NA	TRBV6-1	CASSEGTSDEQYF	TGTGCCAGCAGTGAAGGGACCAGCGATGAGCAGTATTTT
TRBJ2-3	NA	NA	TRBV27	CASNTFGTGITDAQFF	NA
TRBJ2-4	NA	NA	TRBV6-5	CASSYSKGSGRDTDIQYF	TGTGCCAGCAGTTACTCGAAGGGGTCAGGGCGCGACACAGACATTCAGTATTTC